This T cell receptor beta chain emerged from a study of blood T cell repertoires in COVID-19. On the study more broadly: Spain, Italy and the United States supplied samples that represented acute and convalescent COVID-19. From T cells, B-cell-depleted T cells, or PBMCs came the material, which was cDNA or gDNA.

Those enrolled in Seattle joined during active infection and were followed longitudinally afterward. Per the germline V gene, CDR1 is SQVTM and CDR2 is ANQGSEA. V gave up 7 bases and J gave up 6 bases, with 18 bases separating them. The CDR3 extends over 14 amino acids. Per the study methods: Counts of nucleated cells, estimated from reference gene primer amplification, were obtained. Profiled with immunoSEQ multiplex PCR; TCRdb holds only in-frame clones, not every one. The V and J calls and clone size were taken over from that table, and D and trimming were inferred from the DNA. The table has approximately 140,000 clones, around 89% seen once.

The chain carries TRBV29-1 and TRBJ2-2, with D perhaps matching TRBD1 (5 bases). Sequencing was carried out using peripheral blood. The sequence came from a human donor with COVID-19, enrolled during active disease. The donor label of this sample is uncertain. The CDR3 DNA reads TGCAGCGCCGAACAGGCTGGGGTCGCCGGGGAGCTGTTTTTT. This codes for CSAEQAGVAGELFF.